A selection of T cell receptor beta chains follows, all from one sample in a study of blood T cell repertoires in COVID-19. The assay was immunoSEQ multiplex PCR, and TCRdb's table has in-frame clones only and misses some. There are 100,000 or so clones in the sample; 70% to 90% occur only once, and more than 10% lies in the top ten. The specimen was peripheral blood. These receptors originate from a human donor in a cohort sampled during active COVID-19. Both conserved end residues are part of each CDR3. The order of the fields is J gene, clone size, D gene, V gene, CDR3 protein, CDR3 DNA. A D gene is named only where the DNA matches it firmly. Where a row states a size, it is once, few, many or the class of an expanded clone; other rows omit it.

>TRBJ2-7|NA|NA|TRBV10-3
CAISGQNSYEQYF
TGTGCCATCAGTGGACAGAACTCCTACGAGCAGTACTTC
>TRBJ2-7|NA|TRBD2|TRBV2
CASSVAGGFYEQYF
TGTGCCAGCAGTGTGGCGGGAGGATTCTACGAGCAGTACTTC
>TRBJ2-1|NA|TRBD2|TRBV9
CASNRGGSTYNEQFF
TGTGCCAGCAATCGAGGCGGGAGTACCTACAATGAGCAGTTCTTC
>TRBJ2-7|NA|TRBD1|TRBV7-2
CASSLVGTVGSYEQYF
TGTGCCAGCAGCTTAGTGGGGACAGTTGGCTCCTACGAGCAGTACTTC
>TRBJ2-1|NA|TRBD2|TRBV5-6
CASRIRLAGYNEQFF
TGTGCCAGCAGAATCCGACTAGCGGGTTACAATGAGCAGTTCTTC
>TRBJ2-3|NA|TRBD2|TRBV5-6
CASRRAGVSTDTQYF
TGTGCCAGCAGACGAGCGGGGGTGAGCACAGATACGCAGTATTTT
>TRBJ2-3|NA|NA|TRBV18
CASSPQNTDTQYF
TGTGCCAGCTCACCCCAGAACACAGATACGCAGTATTTT
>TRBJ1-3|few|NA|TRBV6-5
CASRAVPSGNTIYF
TGTGCCAGCAGGGCCGTCCCCTCTGGAAACACCATATATTTT
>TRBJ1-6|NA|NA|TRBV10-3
CAISGTPNSPLHF
TGTGCCATCAGCGGGACACCTAATTCACCCCTCCACTTT
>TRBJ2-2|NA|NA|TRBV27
CASSRTVSNTGELFF
TGTGCCAGCAGCCGGACAGTAAGCAACACCGGGGAGCTGTTTTTT
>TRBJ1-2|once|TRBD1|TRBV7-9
CASSLTGTGGMSTYGYTF
TGTGCCAGCAGCTTAACCGGGACAGGGGGAATGAGTACGTATGGCTACACCTTC
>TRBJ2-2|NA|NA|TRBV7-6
CASSLASGPGELFF
TGTGCCAGCAGCTTAGCGTCGGGTCCCGGGGAGCTGTTTTTT
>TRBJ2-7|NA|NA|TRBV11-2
CASSLFNFPEQYF
TGTGCCAGCAGCTTATTCAATTTCCCCGAGCAGTACTTC
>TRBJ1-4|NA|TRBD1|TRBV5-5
CASSLFGTANEKLFF
TGTGCCAGCAGCTTGTTCGGGACAGCTAATGAAAAACTGTTTTTT
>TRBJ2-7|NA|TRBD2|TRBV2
CASVLLAGGYEQYF
TGTGCCAGCGTCCTACTAGCGGGGGGCTACGAGCAGTACTTC
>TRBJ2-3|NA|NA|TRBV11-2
CASSSRQHTDTQYF
TGTGCCAGCAGCAGTAGACAGCACACAGATACGCAGTATTTT
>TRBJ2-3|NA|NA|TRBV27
CASSLAGRGTDTQYF
TGTGCCAGCAGTTTGGCGGGGAGAGGCACAGATACGCAGTATTTT
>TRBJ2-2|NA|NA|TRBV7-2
CASSLVGGTTGELFF
TGTGCCAGCAGCTTAGTTGGGGGCACCACCGGGGAGCTGTTTTTT
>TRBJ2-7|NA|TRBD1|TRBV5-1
CASPVGMDRESHEQYF
TGCGCCAGCCCTGTCGGAATGGACAGGGAGTCCCACGAGCAGTACTTC
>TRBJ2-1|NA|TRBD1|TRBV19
CASSSPRQGANEQFF
TGTGCCAGTAGTAGTCCGAGACAGGGGGCGAATGAGCAGTTCTTC
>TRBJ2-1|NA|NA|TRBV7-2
CASSLGLVASNEQFF
TGTGCCAGCAGCTTGGGACTCGTTGCTTCCAATGAGCAGTTCTTC
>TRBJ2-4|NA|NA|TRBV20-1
CSVRGANIQYF
TGCAGTGTGCGGGGCGCGAACATTCAGTACTTC
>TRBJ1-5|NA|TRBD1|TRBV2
CASSEQGQLSNQPQHF
TGTGCCAGCAGTGAACAGGGACAGCTTAGCAATCAGCCCCAGCATTTT
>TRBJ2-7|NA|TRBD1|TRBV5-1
CASSLAIPGTGVPYEQYF
TGCGCCAGCAGCTTGGCAATTCCCGGGACAGGGGTCCCCTACGAGCAGTACTTC